These 27 T cell receptor beta chains came from one sample sequenced in a study of vaccination effects on CD4 cells after COVID-19. Their antigens remain unidentified. Upon completion of 10 to 11 days in culture, CD4+ T cells were isolated. Method: immunoSEQ multiplex PCR; TCRdb's copy keeps in-frame clones and lacks some. This sample has 30,000 or so clones, with roughly 70% found just once. The sample was CD4+ T cells from PBMCs cultured without peptide, taken before COVID-19 vaccination. The receptors derive from a human donor who received a COVID-19 vaccine.

Turning to this clone: This same CDR3 is encoded by further DNA sequences in the sample. This sequence joins TRBV6-1 and TRBJ2-5; maybe TRBD2 (5 bases). Trimming left V 2 bases short and J 5 bases short, with 12 bases between. The CDR3 length is 14 residues. The germline V gene encodes CDR1 MNHNS and CDR2 SASEGT. DNA of the CDR3: TGTGCCAGCAGTGAAACGGGGATTGGGGAGACCCAGTACTTC. It encodes CASSETGIGETQYF.

J is TRBJ2-7 and V is TRBV19, with 10 bases matching TRBD1. CDR3 length: 15 amino acids. V trimming: 7 bases; J trimming: 1 base; junction bases outside the gene matches: 7. CDR1 LNHDA and CDR2 SQIVND come from the germline V gene (reference sequence). The chain's CDR3 is CASKRTGQGSYEQYF. The CDR3 DNA reads TGTGCCAGTAAAAGGACGGGACAGGGGTCCTACGAGCAGTACTTC.

This clone has just a few counts. This chain uses TRBV5-1 with TRBJ2-7, with D unresolved. Trimming shortened V by 1 base and J by 1 base, and 9 bases separated the two germline ends. This CDR3 has 14 amino acids. Germline CDR1 is SGHRS and CDR2 is YFSETQ. This CDR3 is CASSLRTVSYEQYF. As DNA, the CDR3 is TGCGCCAGCAGCTTGAGAACGGTATCCTACGAGCAGTACTTC.

CDR3 sequence (DNA): TGTGCCAGCTTTGGGCCATTCTCTGGAAACACCATATATTTT. This sequence encodes CASFGPFSGNTIYF. This chain joins TRBV18 and TRBJ1-3; D gene unclear. Germline CDR1 is KGHSH and CDR2 is LQKENI. CDR3 length: 14 residues. The V gene lost 7 bases and the J gene lost 0 bases, with 10 bases spanning the gap.

V and J are TRBV3-1 (or the pseudogene TRBV3-2) and TRBJ1-6; 9 bases fit TRBD1. V trimming: 4 bases; J trimming: 9 bases; junction bases outside the gene matches: 4. In germline, CDR1 is LGHDT, CDR2 YNNKEL (reference sequence). The CDR3 length is 14 residues. CDR3 region: CASSPGQGRSPLHF. The DNA for the CDR3 is TGTGCCAGCAGCCCGGGACAGGGTCGTTCACCCCTCCACTTT.

The gene calls are TRBV27 and TRBJ2-1, with D perhaps being TRBD1 or TRBD2 (5 bases each). The ends were cut back, 6 bases at V and 8 bases at J, with 17 bases in the middle. Looked up from germline, CDR1 is MNHEY and CDR2 is SMNVEV (reference sequence). This CDR3 spans 14 amino acids. This CDR3 is CASSLTAVGDEQFF. Here the CDR3 DNA reads TGTGCCAGCAGCCTAACTGCGGTGGGGGATGAGCAGTTCTTC.

CDR3 amino acids: CASSPNLRGQGAYEQYF. CDR3 in DNA: TGTGCCAGCAGCCCCAACCTTCGGGGACAGGGGGCATACGAGCAGTACTTC. V usage is TRBV7-9 and J usage is TRBJ2-7; TRBD1 matches at 12 bases. CDR3 length equals 17 residues. CDR1 and CDR2 from the germline V gene are SEHNR and FQNEAQ (reference sequence). The J segment lost 4 bases and the V segment lost 5 bases, leaving 12 bases of the junction unmatched.

This sequence joins TRBV6-5 and TRBJ1-2, with D possibly TRBD1 on 5 matching bases. Trimming removed 5 bases at V and 2 bases at J, with 9 bases between. The CDR3 length is 13 residues. Germline V gene lookup returns CDR1 MNHEY and CDR2 SVGAGI. The CDR3 DNA reads as TGTGCCAGCAGTCGGGACGACAACTATGGCTACACCTTC. Its translation: CASSRDDNYGYTF.

This clone was picked up a small number of times. The rearrangement uses TRBV3-1 (or the pseudogene TRBV3-2) and TRBJ1-2; D might be TRBD1 (5 bases). Germline CDR1 and CDR2: LGHDT and YNNKEL (reference sequence). The V end lost 2 bases, the J end lost 7 bases, and 17 bases lay between the germline ends. The CDR3 loop spans 15 amino acids. DNA for the CDR3: TGTGCCAGCAGCCAACAGGGTCGAGTGGAGAGTGGCTACACCTTC. The encoded protein is CASSQQGRVESGYTF.

CDR3 sequence reads: CASSSLTTSGVTDTQYF. The DNA of the CDR3 is TGTGCCAGCAGCTCCCTTACTACTAGCGGGGTGACAGATACGCAGTATTTT. This sequence joins TRBV7-9 and TRBJ2-3; 10 nucleotides agree with TRBD2. CDR1 SEHNR and CDR2 FQNEAQ come from the germline V gene (reference sequence). V lost 4 bases, J lost 3 bases, and 10 bases stayed unmatched. This CDR3 contains 17 residues.

Only a few counts were recorded for this clone. The chain is built from TRBV3-1 (or the pseudogene TRBV3-2) and TRBJ1-4; D might be TRBD1 (5 bases). From germline, CDR1 is LGHDT and CDR2 YNNKEL (reference sequence). This CDR3 is built from 15 residues. The V end was cut by 3 bases, the J end by 7 bases, with 15 bases between. The CDR3 loop is CASSQRGGVTEKLFF. The CDR3 nucleotides are TGTGCCAGCAGCCAGAGGGGAGGGGTTACTGAAAAACTGTTTTTT.

The rearrangement joins TRBV7-9 to TRBJ1-2; D gene ambiguous. The germline V gene encodes CDR1 SEHNR and CDR2 FQNEAQ (reference sequence). The length of the CDR3 is 13 residues. The germline V and J ends were trimmed by 6 bases and 3 bases, with 11 bases remaining between them. The CDR3 region has the DNA TGTGCCAGCAGTCTACCCGGCGACTATGGCTACACCTTC. It codes for CASSLPGDYGYTF.

This clone was found once. The chain employs TRBV6-2 or TRBV6-3 and TRBJ1-5, with 7 bases identical to TRBD1. CDR1 is MNHEY and CDR2 is SVGEGT in the germline V gene. With 2 bases clipped from V and 3 bases from J, the junction kept 13 bases outside the gene matches. This CDR3 comprises 18 residues. The DNA for the CDR3 is TGTGCCAGCAGTTACAGGGGGCGCGGTGGTGGGAACAATCAGCCCCAGCATTTT. Residues: CASSYRGRGGGNNQPQHF.

The chain is built from TRBV5-4 and TRBJ1-2; D is uncertain. V lost 0 bases to trimming and J lost 7 bases, with 10 bases between them. CDR1 and CDR2 (germline): SGHNT, YYREEE (reference sequence). This CDR3 region has 13 residues. The CDR3 DNA is TGTGCCAGCAGCTTGGCCCAGGCCGGTGGCTACACCTTC. Its protein is CASSLAQAGGYTF.

The chain links TRBV5-1 to TRBJ1-2, with D unclear. The CDR3 extends over 12 amino acids. V lost 0 bases and J lost 8, with 8 bases in between. Germline-derived CDR1 and CDR2 are SGHRS and YFSETQ. The DNA of the CDR3 is TGCGCCAGCAGCTTGGGGACGGGAGGCTACACCTTC. Its protein product is CASSLGTGGYTF.

The CDR3 DNA is TGTGCCAGCACAATCTCTGGGGCCAACGTCCTGACTTTC. This encodes CASTISGANVLTF. The chain links TRBV5-6 to TRBJ2-6, with unresolved D. V lost 6 bases and J lost 0, with 4 bases in between. CDR1 is SGHDT, CDR2 YYEEEE, per germline. This CDR3 is 13 amino acids long.

The genes are TRBV6-1 and TRBJ1-2; D unclear. Trimming left V 1 base short and J 5 bases short, with 5 bases between. The CDR3 consists of 12 residues. Germline V gene lookup returns CDR1 MNHNS and CDR2 SASEGT. CDR3 sequence (DNA): TGTGCCAGCAGTGAAGGGAAATATGGCTACACCTTC. Encoded protein: CASSEGKYGYTF.

The V gene is TRBV10-3, the J gene TRBJ2-5, with D maybe TRBD2 (5 bases). There are 11 residues in the CDR3. The germline V and J ends were trimmed by 9 bases and 5 bases, with 10 bases remaining between them. Per the germline V gene, CDR1 is ENHRY and CDR2 is SYGVKD. This CDR3 reads CAIGRGETQYF. In DNA, the CDR3 is TGTGCCATAGGTCGCGGGGAGACCCAGTACTTC.

The rearrangement uses TRBV2 and TRBJ2-7; no clear D gene. V lost 7 bases to trimming and J lost 3 bases, with 13 bases between them. From germline, CDR1 is SNHLY and CDR2 FYNNEI. CDR3 length: 13 residues. The CDR3, as DNA: TGTGCCAGCACCTGGACGGTGAACTACGAGCAGTACTTC. This codes for CASTWTVNYEQYF. Based on the CDR3 plus reference TRBV2 and TRBJ2-7, the full variable domain is EPEVTQTPSHQVTQMGQEVILRCVPISNHLYFYWYRQILGQKVEFLVSFYNNEISEKSEIFDDQFSVERPDGSNFTLKIRSTKLEDSAMYFCASTWTVNYEQYFGPGTRLTVT.

The chain has TRBV9 and TRBJ1-1, with 7 bases that match TRBD1. V lost 3 bases, J lost 2 bases, and 4 bases stayed unmatched. The CDR3 extends over 14 amino acids. CDR1 SGDLS and CDR2 YYNGEE come from the germline V gene. The CDR3 is CASSAGQTNTEAFF. The CDR3 DNA reads TGTGCCAGCAGCGCGGGACAGACCAACACTGAAGCTTTCTTT.

V is TRBV6-5 and J is TRBJ2-7; D possibly corresponds to TRBD1 (6 bases). CDR3 length equals 15 residues. V lost 7 bases to trimming and J lost 3 bases, with 19 bases between them. Germline CDR1 MNHEY, CDR2 SVGAGI. In DNA, the CDR3 is TGTGCCAGCAAGACTCTCGAACAGGGTAGCTACGAGCAGTACTTC. It translates to CASKTLEQGSYEQYF.

The chain links TRBV11-2 to TRBJ2-7; 8 bases align to TRBD1. Germline V CDR1 and CDR2: SGHAT, FQNNGV. The CDR3 contains 15 residues. The junction had 7 bases not matched to a gene; V was cut back by 1 base and J by 5 bases. The CDR3 is CASSLVRAGGHEQYF. DNA for the CDR3: TGTGCCAGCAGCTTAGTTAGGGCAGGGGGCCACGAGCAGTACTTC. Full variable domain (missing parts from reference TRBV11-2 and TRBJ2-7): EAGVAQSPRYKIIEKRQSVAFWCNPISGHATLYWYQQILGQGPKLLIQFQNNGVVDDSQLPKDRFSAERLKGVDSTLKIQPAKLEDSAVYLCASSLVRAGGHEQYFGPGTRLTVT.

The CDR3 region has the DNA TGTGCCAGCAGTGAAGCGAGTCGGGGAAATTCACCCCTCCACTTT. It encodes CASSEASRGNSPLHF. V and J are TRBV6-1 and TRBJ1-6; D gene unclear. CDR3 length equals 15 residues. Trimming pared 0 bases from V and 7 bases from J, leaving 10 bases between. CDR1 is MNHNS and CDR2 is SASEGT in the germline V gene.

This clone has only one observation. The V gene is TRBV7-9, the J gene TRBJ2-1, with 10 bases identical to TRBD2. V was pared by 4 bases and J by 5 bases, with 11 bases of the junction left unmatched. Per the germline V gene, CDR1 is SEHNR and CDR2 is FQNEAQ (reference sequence). The length of the CDR3 is 17 residues. In DNA form, the CDR3 reads TGTGCCAGCAGCTCGTATAAACAGCGGGGGGGGGACAATGAGCAGTTCTTC. Its protein is CASSSYKQRGGDNEQFF.

This clone was picked up a small number of times. The V call is TRBV9, the J call TRBJ2-3; TRBD2 matches at 9 bases. The CDR3 has 19 amino acids. With V trimmed by 1 base and J by 0 bases, 12 bases remained unmatched. Germline V gives CDR1 SGDLS, CDR2 YYNGEE. The CDR3 coding sequence is TGTGCCAGCAGCGTAATGGCGGGGGGGCCAGTAATCAGCACAGATACGCAGTATTTT. Translating it yields CASSVMAGGPVISTDTQYF. Filled out from reference TRBV9 and TRBJ2-3, the complete variable domain reads DSGVTQTPKHLITATGQRVTLRCSPRSGDLSVYWYQQSLDQGLQFLIQYYNGEERAKGNILERFSAQQFPDLHSELNLSSLELGDSALYFCASSVMAGGPVISTDTQYFGPGTRLTVL.

The genes are TRBV19 and TRBJ2-7; 8 bases line up with TRBD2. CDR3 length equals 13 residues. Germline-derived CDR1 and CDR2 are LNHDA and SQIVND (reference sequence). V trimming: 10 bases; J trimming: 2 bases; junction bases outside the gene matches: 7. The CDR3 nucleotides read TGTGCCACCTCACGGGGGGGCCCCTACGAGCAGTACTTC. Protein product: CATSRGGPYEQYF.

The rearrangement joins TRBV3-1 (or the pseudogene TRBV3-2) to TRBJ2-3, with D perhaps assigned TRBD1 or TRBD2 (5 bases each). Trimming removed 0 bases from V and 1 base from J, with 8 bases in between. The CDR3 is 15 amino acids. Germline values: CDR1 LGHDT, CDR2 YNNKEL (reference sequence). The CDR3 DNA sequence: TGTGCCAGCAGCCAAGATCCGGGGCGCACAGATACGCAGTATTTT. It is translated as CASSQDPGRTDTQYF.